What follows is one T cell receptor (beta chain) and its context. The CDR3 consists of 14 residues. Unmatched junction bases numbered 0, after V lost 3 bases and J lost 4 bases. The germline V gene has CDR1 LNHDA and CDR2 SQIVND (reference sequence). The data are from a study of blood T cell repertoires in COVID-19. Study as a whole: Sites across the United States, Italy and Spain contributed samples from acute and convalescent COVID-19.

Measured with immunoSEQ multiplex PCR; TCRdb has only the in-frame clones, and not every one. The sample consists of 250,000 to 400,000 clones, about 90% of them appearing once. Cohort 3 recovered donors had two negative PCRs, clearance, or symptom resolution. The rearrangement uses TRBV19 and TRBJ2-7; 13 bases match TRBD2. The receptor comes from a woman aged 25 to 45 who had recovered from COVID-19. Sequencing was done on a sample of PBMCs or T cells enriched from blood (not recorded which). The CDR3 region has the DNA TGTGCCAGTAGTATGGGACTAGCGGGGTACGAGCAGTACTTC. It is translated as CASSMGLAGYEQYF.